The clone carrying this T cell receptor (beta chain) was detected once. Treatment meaning: around 19 received Ad26.COV2.S at low or high dose, single or two shots; 5 received placebo; per-sample allocation not given. Sampling took place 63 days after the first vaccine or placebo injection. The entry originates in a study of Ad26.COV2.S vaccination and SARS-CoV-2 variants. Assay used: immunoSEQ multiplex PCR; TCRdb lists only in-frame clones, some missing. The sample lists 440,000 or so clones, about 88% seen once, with more than 1.5% in the top ten. This clonotype was sampled from a person aged 18-60 years who received the Ad26.COV2.S COVID-19 vaccine or a placebo. Sample: peripheral blood, taken in a trial of Ad26.COV2.S vaccine versus placebo.

CDR3 in DNA: TGCAGTGCTAGTTCGGGGTTGGGTCAGCCCCAGCATTTT. This translates into CSASSGLGQPQHF. The chain is built from TRBV20-1 and TRBJ1-5; D is undetermined. The V gene's germline CDR1 is DFQATT and CDR2 SNEGSKA (reference sequence). This CDR3 is built from 13 residues. V was shortened by 3 bases and J by 6 bases, with 12 bases between the two germline ends.